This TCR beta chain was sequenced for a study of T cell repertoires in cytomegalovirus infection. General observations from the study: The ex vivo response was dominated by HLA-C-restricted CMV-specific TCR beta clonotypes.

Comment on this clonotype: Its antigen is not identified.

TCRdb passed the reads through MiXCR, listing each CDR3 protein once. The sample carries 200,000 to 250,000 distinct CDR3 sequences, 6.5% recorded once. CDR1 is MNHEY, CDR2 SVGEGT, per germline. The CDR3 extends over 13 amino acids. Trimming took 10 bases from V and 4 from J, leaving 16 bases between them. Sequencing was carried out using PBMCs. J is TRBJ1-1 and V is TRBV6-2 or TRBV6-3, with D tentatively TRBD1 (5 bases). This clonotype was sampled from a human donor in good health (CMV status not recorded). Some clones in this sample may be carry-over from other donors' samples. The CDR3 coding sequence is TGTGCCACCCTTGAGGTTGGGGGCACTGAAGCTTTCTTT. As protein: CATLEVGGTEAFF.